This TCR beta chain originates from a study of Ad26.COV2.S vaccination and SARS-CoV-2 variants. This clone was seen more than once but under ten times. Treatment here: 15 to 20 received Ad26.COV2.S at low or high dose, single or two shots; five or six received placebo; per-sample allocation not given. Each sample was drawn 63 days after the first injection (of vaccine or placebo). Only in-frame clones appear in the TCRdb table, and some are missing; sequencing was by immunoSEQ multiplex PCR. The table has about 680,000 clones, roughly nine tenths seen once; the top ten hold around 1.4%. The CDR3 has 13 amino acids. CDR1 KGHSH and CDR2 LQKENI come from the germline V gene. The ends were cut back, 4 bases at V and 7 bases at J, with 13 bases in the middle.

The receptor was isolated from a person between 18 and 60 years old who received the Ad26.COV2.S COVID-19 vaccine or a placebo. Sequenced here: peripheral blood, sampled in a trial of Ad26.COV2.S vaccine versus placebo. The V gene is TRBV18, the J gene TRBJ1-1; D might be TRBD1 (5 bases). CDR3 residues: CASSRPQGLEAFF. The CDR3 region has the DNA TGTGCCAGCTCACGGCCTCAGGGCCTTGAAGCTTTCTTT. Combining the CDR3 with reference TRBV18 and TRBJ1-1 gives the whole variable domain NAGVMQNPRHLVRRRGQEARLRCSPMKGHSHVYWYRQLPEEGLKFMVYLQKENIIDESGMPKERFSAEFPKEGPSILRIQQVVRGDSAAYFCASSRPQGLEAFFGQGTRLTVV.